Here is one T cell receptor beta chain with its context. Antigen unknown. The data stem from a study of cytomegalovirus exposure and HLA in healthy donors. Study information: Genetic ancestry analysis placed more than 80% of the approximately 390 donors that were genotyped in the Caucasian-associated cluster.

PCR involved 60 Vbeta and 13 Jbeta primers. Sequenced by immunoSEQ multiplex PCR; TCRdb stores in-frame clones only, minus some. In the table there are about 160,000 clones, roughly 70% of which are singletons. Trimming stripped 4 bases from V and 0 bases from J, with 12 bases between. The length of the CDR3 is 15 residues. The V gene's germline CDR1 is SGHNT and CDR2 YYREEE (reference sequence). Unrecorded immune exposures were likely, despite nominal health at sampling. Findings and caveats of the study: Sequencing likely generated an artifact that appeared as a cluster of highly shared sequence variants. Later analysis identified around 15,000 TCR beta sequences associated with HLA alleles, using a false discovery rate threshold of 0.05.

The sequencing sample was made of PBMCs. This sequence originates from a man between 40 and 49 years old in good health and CMV-seropositive. The V call is TRBV5-4, the J call TRBJ2-3, with D possibly matching TRBD1 (6 bases). CDR3 amino acids: CASSGDRWSTDTQYF. The CDR3, as DNA: TGTGCCAGCAGCGGCGACAGGTGGAGCACAGATACGCAGTATTTT.